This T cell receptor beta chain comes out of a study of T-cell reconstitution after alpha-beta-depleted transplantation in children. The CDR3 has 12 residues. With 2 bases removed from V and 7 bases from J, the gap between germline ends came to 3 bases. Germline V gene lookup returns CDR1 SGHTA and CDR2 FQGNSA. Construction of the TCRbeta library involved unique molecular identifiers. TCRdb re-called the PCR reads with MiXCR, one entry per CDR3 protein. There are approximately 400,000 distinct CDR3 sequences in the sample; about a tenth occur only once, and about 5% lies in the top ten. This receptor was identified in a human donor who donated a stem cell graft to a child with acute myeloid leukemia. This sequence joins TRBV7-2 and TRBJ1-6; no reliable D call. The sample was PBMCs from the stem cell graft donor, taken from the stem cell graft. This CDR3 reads CASSLWNSPLHF. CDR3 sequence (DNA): TGTGCCAGCAGCTTATGGAATTCACCCCTCCACTTT. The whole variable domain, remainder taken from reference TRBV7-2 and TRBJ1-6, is GAGVSQSPSNKVTEKGKDVELRCDPISGHTALYWYRQSLGQGLEFLIYFQGNSAPDKSGLPSDRFSAERTGGSVSTLTIQRTQQEDSAVYLCASSLWNSPLHFGNGTRLTVT.